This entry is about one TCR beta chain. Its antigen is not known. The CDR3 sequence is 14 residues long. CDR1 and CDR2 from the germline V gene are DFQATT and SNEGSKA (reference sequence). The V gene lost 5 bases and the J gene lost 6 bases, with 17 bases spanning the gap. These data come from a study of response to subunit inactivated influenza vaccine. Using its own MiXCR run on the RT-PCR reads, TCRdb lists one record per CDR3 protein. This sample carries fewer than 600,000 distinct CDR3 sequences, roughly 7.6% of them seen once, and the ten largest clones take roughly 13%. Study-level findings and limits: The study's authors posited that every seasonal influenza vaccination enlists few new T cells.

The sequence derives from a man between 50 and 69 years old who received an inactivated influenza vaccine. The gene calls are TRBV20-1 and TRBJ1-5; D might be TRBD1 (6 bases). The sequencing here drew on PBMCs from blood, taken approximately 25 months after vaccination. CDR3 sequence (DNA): TGCAGTGCTCACCAGGGGATCAGTGCTCAGCCCCAGCATTTT. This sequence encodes CSAHQGISAQPQHF.